This T cell receptor (beta chain) was profiled in a study of blood T cell repertoires in COVID-19. About the study: Sources were T cells, B-cell-depleted T cells, or PBMCs; the material itself was cDNA or gDNA.

Sequencing used immunoSEQ multiplex PCR; TCRdb keeps in-frame clones, though not all of them. The sample includes about 200,000 clones, over 75% seen only once; the top ten take 6% to 9.5%. Germline V gene data show CDR1 as SNHLY and CDR2 as FYNNEI. V was cut by 8 bases and J by 5 bases, with 12 bases left in between. The CDR3 contains 12 residues. The sample taken for sequencing was peripheral blood. V gene TRBV2 combines with J gene TRBJ2-5, with D possibly matching TRBD2 (6 bases). The receptor was derived from a woman of 80 years or more with acute or convalescent COVID-19. CDR3 bases: TGTGCCAGCGGTAGGAGGGTCGAGACCCAGTACTTC. Translated: CASGRRVETQYF. Together with reference TRBV2 and TRBJ2-5, the CDR3 gives the full variable domain: EPEVTQTPSHQVTQMGQEVILRCVPISNHLYFYWYRQILGQKVEFLVSFYNNEISEKSEIFDDQFSVERPDGSNFTLKIRSTKLEDSAMYFCASGRRVETQYFGPGTRLLVL.